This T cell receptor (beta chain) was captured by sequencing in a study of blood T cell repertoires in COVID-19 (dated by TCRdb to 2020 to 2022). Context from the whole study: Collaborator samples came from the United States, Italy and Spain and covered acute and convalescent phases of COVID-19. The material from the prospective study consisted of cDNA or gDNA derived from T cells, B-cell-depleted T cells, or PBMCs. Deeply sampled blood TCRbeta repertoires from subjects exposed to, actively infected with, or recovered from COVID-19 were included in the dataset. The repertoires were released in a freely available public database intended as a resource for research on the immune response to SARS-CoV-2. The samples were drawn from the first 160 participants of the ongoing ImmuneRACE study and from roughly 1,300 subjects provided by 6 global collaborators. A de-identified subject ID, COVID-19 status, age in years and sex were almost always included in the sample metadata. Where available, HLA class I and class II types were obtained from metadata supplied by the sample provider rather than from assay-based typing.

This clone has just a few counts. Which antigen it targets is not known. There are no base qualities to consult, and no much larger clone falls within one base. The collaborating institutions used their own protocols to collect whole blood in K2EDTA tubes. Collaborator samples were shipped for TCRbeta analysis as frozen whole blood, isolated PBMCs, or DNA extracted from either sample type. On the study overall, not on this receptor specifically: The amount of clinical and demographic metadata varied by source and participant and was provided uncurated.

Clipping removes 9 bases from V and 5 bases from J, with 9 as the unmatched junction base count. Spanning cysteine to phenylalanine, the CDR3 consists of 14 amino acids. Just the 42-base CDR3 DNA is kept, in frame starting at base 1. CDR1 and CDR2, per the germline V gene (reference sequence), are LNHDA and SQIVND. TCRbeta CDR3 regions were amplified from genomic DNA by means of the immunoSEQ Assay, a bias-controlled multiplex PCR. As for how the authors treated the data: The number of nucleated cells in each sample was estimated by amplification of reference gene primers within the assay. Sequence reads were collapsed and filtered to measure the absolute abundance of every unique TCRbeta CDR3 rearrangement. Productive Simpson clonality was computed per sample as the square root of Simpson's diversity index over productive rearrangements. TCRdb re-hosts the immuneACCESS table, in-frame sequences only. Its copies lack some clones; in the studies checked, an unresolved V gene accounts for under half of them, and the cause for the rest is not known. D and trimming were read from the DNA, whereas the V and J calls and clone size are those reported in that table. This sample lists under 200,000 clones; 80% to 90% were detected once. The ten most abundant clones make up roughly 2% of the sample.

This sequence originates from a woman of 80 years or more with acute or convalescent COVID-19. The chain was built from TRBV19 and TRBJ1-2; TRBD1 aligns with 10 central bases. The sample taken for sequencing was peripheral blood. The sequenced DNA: TGTGCCAGCCTCCCGACAGGGGGCTCTTATGGCTACACCTTC. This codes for CASLPTGGSYGYTF.